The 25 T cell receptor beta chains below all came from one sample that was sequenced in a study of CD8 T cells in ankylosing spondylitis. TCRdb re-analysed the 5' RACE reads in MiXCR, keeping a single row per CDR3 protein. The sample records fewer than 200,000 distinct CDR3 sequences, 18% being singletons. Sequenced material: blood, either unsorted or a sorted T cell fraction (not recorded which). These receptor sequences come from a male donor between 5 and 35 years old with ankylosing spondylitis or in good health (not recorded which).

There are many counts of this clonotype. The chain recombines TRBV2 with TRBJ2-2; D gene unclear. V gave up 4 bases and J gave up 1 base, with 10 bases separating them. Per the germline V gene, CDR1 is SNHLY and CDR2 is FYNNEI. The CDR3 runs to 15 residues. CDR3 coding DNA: TGTGCCAGCAGTGTTGAGGCCATGAACACCGGGGAGCTGTTTTTT. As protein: CASSVEAMNTGELFF. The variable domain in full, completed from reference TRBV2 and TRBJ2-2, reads EPEVTQTPSHQVTQMGQEVILRCVPISNHLYFYWYRQILGQKVEFLVSFYNNEISEKSEIFDDQFSVERPDGSNFTLKIRSTKLEDSAMYFCASSVEAMNTGELFFGEGSRLTVL.

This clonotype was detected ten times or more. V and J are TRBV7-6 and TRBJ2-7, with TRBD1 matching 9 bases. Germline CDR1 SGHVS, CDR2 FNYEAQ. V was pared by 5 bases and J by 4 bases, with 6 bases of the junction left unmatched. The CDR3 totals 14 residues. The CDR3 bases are TGTGCCAGCAGCCCCGGGACAGGGTTTTACGAGCAGTACTTC. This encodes CASSPGTGFYEQYF.

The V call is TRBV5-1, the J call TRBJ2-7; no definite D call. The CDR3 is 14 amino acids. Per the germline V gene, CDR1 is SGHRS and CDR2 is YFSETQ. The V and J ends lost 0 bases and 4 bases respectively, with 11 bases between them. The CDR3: CASSLGLGPYEQYF. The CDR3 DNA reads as TGCGCCAGCAGCTTGGGTCTAGGGCCTTACGAGCAGTACTTC.

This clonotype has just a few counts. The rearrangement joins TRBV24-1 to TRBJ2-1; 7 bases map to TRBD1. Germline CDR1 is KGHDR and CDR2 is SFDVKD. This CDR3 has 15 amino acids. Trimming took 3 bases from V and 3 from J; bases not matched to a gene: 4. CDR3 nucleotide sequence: TGTGCCACCAGTGATCGCCGGGACAGCTACAATGAGCAGTTCTTC. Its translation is CATSDRRDSYNEQFF.

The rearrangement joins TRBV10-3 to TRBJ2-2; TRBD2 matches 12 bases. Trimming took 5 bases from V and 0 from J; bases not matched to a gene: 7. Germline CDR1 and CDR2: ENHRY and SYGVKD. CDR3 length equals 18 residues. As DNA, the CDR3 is TGTGCCATCAGTAGACTAGCGGGAGACCTTGCGAACACCGGGGAGCTGTTTTTT. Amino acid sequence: CAISRLAGDLANTGELFF.

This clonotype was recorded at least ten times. CDR3 sequence reads: CASSLTSGIEQYF. The CDR3 nucleotides are TGTGCCAGCAGTTTGACTAGCGGGATCGAGCAGTACTTC. V is TRBV12-3 or TRBV12-4 and J is TRBJ2-7, with 11 bases aligning to TRBD2. Trimming removed 3 bases from V and 6 bases from J; junction bases left unmatched: 1. There are 13 residues in the CDR3.

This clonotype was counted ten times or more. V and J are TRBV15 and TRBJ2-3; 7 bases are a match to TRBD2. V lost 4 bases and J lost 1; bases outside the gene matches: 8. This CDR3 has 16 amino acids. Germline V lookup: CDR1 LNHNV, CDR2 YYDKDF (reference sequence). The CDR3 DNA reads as TGTGCCACCAGCATTATCAGACTAGCAGGCACAGATACGCAGTATTTT. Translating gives CATSIIRLAGTDTQYF.

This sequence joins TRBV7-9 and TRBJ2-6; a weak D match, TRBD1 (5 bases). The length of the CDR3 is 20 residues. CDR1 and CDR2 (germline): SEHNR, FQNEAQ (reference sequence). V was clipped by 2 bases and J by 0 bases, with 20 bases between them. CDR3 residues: CASSLRTQPTFPSGANVLTF. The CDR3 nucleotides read TGTGCCAGCAGCTTAAGGACACAACCAACTTTCCCCTCTGGGGCCAACGTCCTGACTTTC.

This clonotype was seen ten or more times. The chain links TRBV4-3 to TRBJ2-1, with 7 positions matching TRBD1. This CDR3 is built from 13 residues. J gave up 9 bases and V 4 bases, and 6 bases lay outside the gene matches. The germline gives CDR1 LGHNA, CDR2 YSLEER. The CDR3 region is CASSRNRGSEQFF. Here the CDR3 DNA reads TGCGCCAGCAGCCGGAACAGGGGTTCTGAGCAGTTCTTC.

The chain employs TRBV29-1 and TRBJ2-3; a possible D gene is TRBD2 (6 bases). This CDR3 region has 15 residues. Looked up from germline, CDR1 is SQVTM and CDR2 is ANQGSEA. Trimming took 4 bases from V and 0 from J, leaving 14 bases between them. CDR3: CSVAPGSASTDTQYF. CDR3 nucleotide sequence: TGCAGCGTTGCTCCCGGGAGCGCCAGCACAGATACGCAGTATTTT.

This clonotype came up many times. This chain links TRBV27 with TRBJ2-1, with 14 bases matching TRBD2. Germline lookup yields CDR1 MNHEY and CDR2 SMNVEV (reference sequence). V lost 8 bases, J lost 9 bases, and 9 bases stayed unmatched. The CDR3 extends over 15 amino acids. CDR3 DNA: TGTGCCAGCGTACCAGGGACTAGCGGGAGAGGTGAGCAGTTCTTC. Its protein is CASVPGTSGRGEQFF.

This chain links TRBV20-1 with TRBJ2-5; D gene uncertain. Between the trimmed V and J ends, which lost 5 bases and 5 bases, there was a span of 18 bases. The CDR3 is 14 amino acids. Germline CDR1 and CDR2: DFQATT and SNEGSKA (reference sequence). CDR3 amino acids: CSAVDLFRSETQYF. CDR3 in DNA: TGCAGTGCTGTTGACTTATTCCGGTCGGAGACCCAGTACTTC.

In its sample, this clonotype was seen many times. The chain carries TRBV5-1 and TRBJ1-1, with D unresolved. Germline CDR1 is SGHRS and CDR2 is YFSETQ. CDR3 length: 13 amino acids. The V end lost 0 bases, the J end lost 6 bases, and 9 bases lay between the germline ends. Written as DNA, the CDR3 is TGCGCCAGCAGCTTGGGAGGAAGTGCTGAAGCTTTCTTT. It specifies CASSLGGSAEAFF. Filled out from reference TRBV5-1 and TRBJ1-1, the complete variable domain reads KAGVTQTPRYLIKTRGQQVTLSCSPISGHRSVSWYQQTPGQGLQFLFEYFSETQRNKGNFPGRFSGRQFSNSRSEMNVSTLELGDSALYLCASSLGGSAEAFFGQGTRLTVV.

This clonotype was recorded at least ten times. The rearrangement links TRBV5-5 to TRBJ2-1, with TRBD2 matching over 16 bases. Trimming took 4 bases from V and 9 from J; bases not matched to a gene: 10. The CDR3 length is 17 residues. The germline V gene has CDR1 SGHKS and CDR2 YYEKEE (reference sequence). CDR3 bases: TGTGCCAGCAGCCCCGGGACTAGCGGGAGGGCAGGCACTGAGCAGTTCTTC. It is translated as CASSPGTSGRAGTEQFF.

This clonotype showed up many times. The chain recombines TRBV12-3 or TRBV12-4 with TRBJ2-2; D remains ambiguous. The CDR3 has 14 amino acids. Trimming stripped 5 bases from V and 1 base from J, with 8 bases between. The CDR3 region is CASSPSLNTGELFF. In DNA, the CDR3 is TGTGCCAGCAGTCCCAGTTTGAACACCGGGGAGCTGTTTTTT.

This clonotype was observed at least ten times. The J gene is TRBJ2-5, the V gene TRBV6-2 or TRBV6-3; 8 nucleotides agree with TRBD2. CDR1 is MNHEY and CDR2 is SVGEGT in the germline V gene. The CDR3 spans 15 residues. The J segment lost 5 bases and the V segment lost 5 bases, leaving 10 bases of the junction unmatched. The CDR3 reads CASSDSGDVRETQYF. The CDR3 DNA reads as TGTGCCAGCAGTGATAGCGGGGACGTCCGGGAGACCCAGTACTTC.

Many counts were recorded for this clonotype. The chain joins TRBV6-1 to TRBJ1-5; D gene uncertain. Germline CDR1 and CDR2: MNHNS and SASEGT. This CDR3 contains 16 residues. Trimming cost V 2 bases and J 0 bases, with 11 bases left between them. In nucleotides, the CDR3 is TGTGCCAGCAGTGAATTCGTGGGTATTAGCAATCAGCCCCAGCATTTT. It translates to CASSEFVGISNQPQHF.

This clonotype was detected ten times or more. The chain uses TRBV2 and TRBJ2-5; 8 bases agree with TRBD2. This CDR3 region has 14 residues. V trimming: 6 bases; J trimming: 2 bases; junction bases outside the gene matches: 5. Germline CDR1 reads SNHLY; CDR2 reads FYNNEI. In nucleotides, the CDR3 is TGTGCCAGCAGGGAACGGGGGGGTCAAGAGACCCAGTACTTC. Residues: CASRERGGQETQYF. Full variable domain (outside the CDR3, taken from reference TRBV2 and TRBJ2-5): EPEVTQTPSHQVTQMGQEVILRCVPISNHLYFYWYRQILGQKVEFLVSFYNNEISEKSEIFDDQFSVERPDGSNFTLKIRSTKLEDSAMYFCASRERGGQETQYFGPGTRLLVL.

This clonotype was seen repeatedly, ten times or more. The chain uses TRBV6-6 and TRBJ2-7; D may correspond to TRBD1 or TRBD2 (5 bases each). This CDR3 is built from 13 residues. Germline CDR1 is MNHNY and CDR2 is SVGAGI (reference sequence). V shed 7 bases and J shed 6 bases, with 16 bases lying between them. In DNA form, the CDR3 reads TGTGCCAGCACCAAAGGGACCCTCCGCGAGCAGTACTTC. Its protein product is CASTKGTLREQYF.

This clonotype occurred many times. DNA for the CDR3: TGTGCCAGCAGCCCCCCAGCCGGGACTAGCAACCCTCAATACCAAGAGACCCAGTACTTC. Translating gives CASSPPAGTSNPQYQETQYF. The chain is built from TRBV3-1 and TRBJ2-5, with 9 bases lining up with TRBD2. The germline V gene has CDR1 LGHDT and CDR2 YNNKEL (reference sequence). This CDR3 has 20 residues. V lost 4 bases to trimming and J lost 0 bases; unmatched junction nucleotides: 18.

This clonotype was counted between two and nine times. In DNA, the CDR3 is TGTGCCAGTGGACAGGGGGCGAGGGGCCTCATGAACACTGAAGCTTTCTTT. Encoded protein: CASGQGARGLMNTEAFF. V is TRBV19 and J is TRBJ1-1; 11 bases are shared with TRBD1. Unmatched junction bases numbered 11, after V lost 8 bases and J lost 0 bases. Germline-derived CDR1 and CDR2 are LNHDA and SQIVND (reference sequence). The CDR3 consists of 17 residues.

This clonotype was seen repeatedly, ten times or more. The CDR3 spells CSASEQGFSGELFF. CDR3 nucleotide sequence: TGCAGTGCTAGCGAACAGGGGTTTTCCGGGGAGCTGTTTTTT. The genes are TRBV20-1 and TRBJ2-2; the match to TRBD1 covers 7 bases. Per germline, CDR1 DFQATT and CDR2 SNEGSKA (reference sequence). V dropped 3 bases and J dropped 6; count of bases not matched to a gene: 7. The CDR3 runs 14 residues.

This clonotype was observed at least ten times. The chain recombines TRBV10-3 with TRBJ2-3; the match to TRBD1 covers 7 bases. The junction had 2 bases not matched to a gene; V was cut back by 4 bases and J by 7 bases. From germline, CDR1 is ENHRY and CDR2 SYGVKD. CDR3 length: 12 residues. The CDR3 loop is CAISAGQNTQYF. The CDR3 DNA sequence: TGTGCCATCAGTGCGGGACAGAATACGCAGTATTTT.

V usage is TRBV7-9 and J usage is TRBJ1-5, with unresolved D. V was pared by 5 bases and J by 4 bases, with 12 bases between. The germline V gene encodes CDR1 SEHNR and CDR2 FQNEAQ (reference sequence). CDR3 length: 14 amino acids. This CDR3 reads CASSASAENQPQHF. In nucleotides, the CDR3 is TGTGCCAGCAGCGCTTCGGCGGAGAATCAGCCCCAGCATTTT.

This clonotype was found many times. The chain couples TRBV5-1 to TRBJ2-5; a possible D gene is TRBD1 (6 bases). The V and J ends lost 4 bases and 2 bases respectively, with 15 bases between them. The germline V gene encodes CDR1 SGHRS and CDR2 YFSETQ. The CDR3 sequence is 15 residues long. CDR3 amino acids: CASSPSRTEQETQYF. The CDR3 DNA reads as TGCGCCAGCAGCCCGTCAAGGACAGAACAAGAGACCCAGTACTTC.